This T cell receptor beta chain is drawn from a study of T cells after yellow fever vaccination. The CDR3 length is 13 residues. Germline loops: CDR1 MNHEY, CDR2 SVGAGI. The V end was cut by 6 bases, the J end by 5 bases, with 12 bases between. Conversion of TCR transcripts into cDNA relied on 5'RACE template switching, which added a universal primer site and UMIs. Via MiXCR, TCRdb re-called the 5' RACE reads, giving one row per CDR3 protein. The repertoire holds 350,000 to 550,000 distinct CDR3 sequences, with roughly 20% as singletons. The sequence came from a man between 18 and 35 years old who received the YFV17D yellow fever vaccine. The sample was PBMCs, taken before the yellow fever booster vaccination. This chain uses TRBV6-5 with TRBJ2-3, with D tentatively TRBD1 (6 bases). As DNA, the CDR3 is TGTGCCAGCAGCGACGCAGGGGAAGATACGCAGTATTTT. Protein sequence: CASSDAGEDTQYF.